The table lists the clone carrying this TCR beta chain with many counts. Its antigen is still unknown. Germline values: CDR1 SQVTM, CDR2 ANQGSEA. After removal of 5 bases from V and 0 bases from J, the junction contained 21 bases not matched to a gene. There are 19 residues in the CDR3. This entry comes from a study of T-cell memory formation after mild COVID-19. Background on the study: Clusters were largely donor specific.

Overall study results and limits: Whether second-wave clones peaking at day 37 were SARS-CoV-2 specific went unconfirmed.

UMIs and sample barcodes were carried by the TCR alpha and TCR beta cDNA libraries that 5'RACE produced using constant-segment primers. One entry per CDR3 protein, called by TCRdb with MiXCR from the 5' RACE reads. Among approximately 300,000 distinct CDR3 sequences listed, less than 20% were seen once. V and J are TRBV29-1 and TRBJ1-1; 7 bases align to TRBD1. Sequencing was done on a sample of PBMCs or a T cell subset sorted from them (not recorded which). The sequence came from a man younger than 35 who had mild COVID-19 (a few samples of this study predate the infection). Cell type and time point are not known. CDR3 sequence: CSVKLSSPGTDTLNTEAFF. In DNA, the CDR3 is TGCAGCGTTAAGTTGAGTTCCCCCGGGACAGATACCTTGAACACTGAAGCTTTCTTT.